This T cell receptor (beta chain) was captured by sequencing in a study of graft-versus-host responses after intestinal transplantation (dated by TCRdb to the early 2020s). In terms of the full investigation: Multivisceral, liver-intestinal, or isolated intestinal transplants were received by the recipients. Every recipient was given anti-thymocyte globulin induction, then maintenance tacrolimus and steroids for two to three years. Graft-versus-host and host-versus-graft alloreactive T cell clones were tracked in the graft, circulation and bone marrow after intestinal transplantation using bulk TCR-beta CDR3 sequencing. Alloreactive clones were identified by sequencing pre-transplant mixed lymphocyte reaction products and comparing these products with unstimulated pre-transplant donor and recipient T cells. The cohort enrolled some 24 intestinal transplant recipients, one of whom was a retransplant, and 3 patients without pretransplant specimens were excluded. A peak of at least 4% donor T cells among recipient peripheral blood mononuclear cells was the definition used for donor T cell macrochimerism. Rather than being sequenced by the commercial service, samples from three later patients were sequenced in-house on an Illumina MiSeq and processed with MiXCR.

Points the paper makes about the study in general: Early after transplant, peak levels of circulating GvH clones were associated with declines in HvG clones. Conclusions were limited by the relatively low number and heterogeneity of intestinal transplant patients. High GvH to HvG T cell clonal ratios were observed in the allografts of patients with donor T cell macrochimerism. GvH clones were detected in recipient bone marrow, and some appeared earlier in ileal mucosa or blood, consistent with an intestinal mucosal origin.

Library creation used the immunoSEQ multiplex PCR assay. For most patients, high-throughput TCR-beta CDR3 sequencing of genomic DNA was performed by Adaptive Biotechnologies. Per the source publication's procedure: TCR sequencing data were retrieved from Adaptive's ImmunoSEQ software for about 17 patients, whereas three other patients were processed with MiXCR and VDJtools. CDR3 nucleotide sequences shared between donor and recipient were removed because their origin could not be assigned. Alloreactive clones required at least 2-fold expansion over unstimulated cells and minimum CFSE-low frequency of 0.002% (template counts) or 0.001% (read counts). Mappable clones were those detected in sequenced pre-transplant spleen, lymph node, or MLR CFSE-low populations of the donor or recipient. The cumulative frequency of alloreactive clones was calculated as a percentage of all sequences, weighted by copy number. This is the immuneACCESS table as TCRdb keeps it, with only in-frame sequences that have V and J called. A part of the clones is gone; compared with another copy, unresolved V genes explain less than half, and the rest is unexplained. V, J and clone size were drawn from that table, and D and trimming were deduced from the DNA. Here the sample has about 24,000 clones; approximately 85% occur a single time. The top ten clones comprise more than 0.9% of the sample.

In the first month after transplant, blood samples were collected up to 4 times, and after that at least monthly when available. Between the V and J ends, shortened by 6 bases and 2 bases respectively, the junction contains 14 bases. For CDR1 and CDR2, the germline V gene (reference sequence) lists SEHNR and FQNEAQ. Including the terminal cysteine and phenylalanine, the CDR3 comprises 14 residues. The read is trimmed to its CDR3 DNA, 42 bases read in frame from base 1. A remark on this clone: What antigen it recognizes has not been identified. No much larger clonotype is one base removed from it; base qualities were not supplied.

Sequenced here: PBMCs, sampled more than 450 days after intestinal transplant. The V and J segments used are TRBV7-9 and TRBJ2-7; the D segment could be TRBD2, given 5 matching bases. This TCR came from a human patient who received an intestinal transplant, so some T cells may come from the graft donor. The nucleotide sequence reads as follows: TGTGCCAGCAGTCACCCACTAGGGACCTACGAGCAGTACTTC. Protein translation: CASSHPLGTYEQYF. Full variable domain (CDR3 extended with the reference TRBV7-9 and TRBJ2-7 proteins): DTGVSQNPRHKITKRGQNVTFRCDPISEHNRLYWYRQTLGQGPEFLTYFQNEAQLEKSRLLSDRFSAERPKGSFSTLEIQRTEQGDSAMYLCASSHPLGTYEQYFGPGTRLTVT.